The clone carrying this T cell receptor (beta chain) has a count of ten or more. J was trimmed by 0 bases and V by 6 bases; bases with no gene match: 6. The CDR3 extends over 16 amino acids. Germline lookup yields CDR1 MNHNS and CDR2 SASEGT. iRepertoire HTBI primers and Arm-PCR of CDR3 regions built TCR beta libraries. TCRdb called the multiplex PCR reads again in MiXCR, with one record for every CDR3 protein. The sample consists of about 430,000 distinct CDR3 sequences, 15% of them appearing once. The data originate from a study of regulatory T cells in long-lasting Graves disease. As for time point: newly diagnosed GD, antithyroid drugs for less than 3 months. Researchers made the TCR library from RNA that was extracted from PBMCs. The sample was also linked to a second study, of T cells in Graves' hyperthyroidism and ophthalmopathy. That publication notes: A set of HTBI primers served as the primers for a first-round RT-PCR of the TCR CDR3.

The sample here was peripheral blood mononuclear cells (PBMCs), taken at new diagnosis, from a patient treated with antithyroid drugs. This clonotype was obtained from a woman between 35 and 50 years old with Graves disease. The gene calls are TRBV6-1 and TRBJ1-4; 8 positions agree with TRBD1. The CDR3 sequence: CASRKGQVATNEKLFF. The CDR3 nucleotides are TGTGCCAGCAGAAAGGGACAGGTAGCAACTAATGAAAAACTGTTTTTT.